This T cell receptor (beta chain) was sequenced during a study of T cell repertoires in aging, cancer and after chemotherapy. In its sample, this clonotype is medium-sized (0.01 to 0.1%). Amplification of TCR beta used genomic DNA extracted from peripheral blood. Multiplex touch-down PCR with TRB-A/B primers amplified rearranged V-D-J TRB sequences. Each CDR3 protein gets one entry after TCRdb re-called the multiplex PCR reads with MiXCR. Among some 5,100 distinct CDR3 sequences listed, 20% to 25% were seen once. V dropped 5 bases and J dropped 3 bases, with 7 bases sitting between them. CDR3 length: 12 amino acids. Germline V CDR1 and CDR2: SGHVS, FNYEAQ.

Sequenced: blood. This TCR derives from a human donor in good health. The donor label of this sample is uncertain. The chain recombines TRBV7-6 with TRBJ2-5; D gene uncertain. CDR3 sequence (DNA): TGTGCCAGCAGCCCCATGGAAGAGACCCAGTACTTC. This translates into CASSPMEETQYF.